Below, 27 T cell receptor beta chains from the same sample are listed, as sequenced in a study of blood T cell repertoires in COVID-19. The protocol was immunoSEQ multiplex PCR, while the TCRdb copy is restricted to in-frame clones and leaves out a portion. The sample holds roughly 360,000 clones, roughly four fifths seen once. The source material was PBMCs or T cells enriched from blood (not recorded which). Receptors were obtained from a woman in her 50s who had recovered from COVID-19.

The chain uses TRBV20-1 and TRBJ2-7, with a possible D match to TRBD1 (5 bases). The CDR3 consists of 13 residues. Germline assignment: CDR1 DFQATT and CDR2 SNEGSKA (reference sequence). The V gene lost 3 bases and the J gene lost 0 bases, with 9 bases spanning the gap. Here the CDR3 reads CSASRTLSYEQYF. CDR3 nucleotides: TGCAGTGCTAGTAGGACACTCTCCTACGAGCAGTACTTC.

This chain connects TRBV19 to TRBJ1-1; the match to TRBD1 covers 9 bases. The CDR3 is 15 residues long. The V gene end was trimmed by 5 bases and the J gene end by 4 bases; junction bases not matched to a gene: 8. Germline V CDR1 and CDR2: LNHDA, SQIVND (reference sequence). The CDR3: CASSSQGALGTEAFF. CDR3 sequence (DNA): TGTGCCAGTAGTTCACAGGGGGCATTGGGCACTGAAGCTTTCTTT.

In the case of this clone: Since no conserved phenylalanine or tryptophan closes the CDR3, a read error is the likely cause. Because the CDR3's place on the DNA is in doubt, the DNA is left out and the CDR3 is given as listed by TCRdb. J is TRBJ1-1 and V is TRBV10-3; the table assigns TRBD1, which was not confirmed against the DNA. Both ends counted, the CDR3 spans 13 residues. Germline V CDR1 and CDR2: ENHRY, SYGVKD. The CDR3 is CAISEPGGTGDSL.

The sample holds one count of this clone. The chain has TRBV30 and TRBJ1-2; D is ambiguous. This CDR3 comprises 12 residues. The germline V gene has CDR1 GTSNPN and CDR2 SVGIG (reference sequence). Between the trimmed V and J ends, which lost 4 bases and 0 bases, there was a span of 6 bases. The CDR3 DNA reads TGTGCCTGGAACGCAGCTAACTATGGCTACACCTTC. It encodes CAWNAANYGYTF.

This clone appeared once. This chain connects TRBV2 to TRBJ1-5, with D unresolved. The CDR3 is 13 residues long. The V end was cut by 6 bases, the J end by 8 bases, with 14 bases between. Germline CDR1 is SNHLY and CDR2 is FYNNEI. CDR3 sequence (DNA): TGTGCCAGCAGAAGGGATCCCGGGGAGCCCCAGCATTTT. Residues: CASRRDPGEPQHF.

The chain employs TRBV12-3 or TRBV12-4 and TRBJ2-2; a possible D gene is TRBD1 (6 bases). Trimming removed 7 bases at V and 8 bases at J, with 14 bases between. The CDR3 is made up of 13 amino acids. CDR3 bases: TGTGCCAGCACCCCAGGGGAGTGGGGGGAGCTGTTTTTT. Its protein is CASTPGEWGELFF.

The chain uses TRBV7-9 and TRBJ1-1, with D possibly being TRBD1 (5 bases). The CDR3 contains 14 residues. Trimming took off 5 bases at V and 6 bases at J, with 16 bases between the two ends. Per the germline V gene, CDR1 is SEHNR and CDR2 is FQNEAQ (reference sequence). This CDR3 reads CASSPPLWGAEAFF. The DNA for the CDR3 is TGTGCCAGCAGCCCACCCCTGTGGGGCGCTGAAGCTTTCTTT. Filled out from reference TRBV7-9 and TRBJ1-1, the complete variable domain reads DTGVSQNPRHKITKRGQNVTFRCDPISEHNRLYWYRQTLGQGPEFLTYFQNEAQLEKSRLLSDRFSAERPKGSFSTLEIQRTEQGDSAMYLCASSPPLWGAEAFFGQGTRLTVV.

This chain uses TRBV7-9 with TRBJ1-4, with TRBD1 as a possible D gene (5 bases). CDR1 and CDR2 from the germline V gene are SEHNR and FQNEAQ (reference sequence). This CDR3 comprises 16 residues. V was cut by 3 bases and J by 4 bases, with 15 bases left in between. The DNA of the CDR3 is TGTGCCAGCAGCTTCGGAGGGGCCAAATTTAATGAAAAACTGTTTTTT. Translating it yields CASSFGGAKFNEKLFF.

This clone is a singleton in its sample. The V call is TRBV19, the J call TRBJ1-1, with 8 positions matching TRBD1. Germline CDR1 and CDR2: LNHDA and SQIVND (reference sequence). The trim removed 7 bases at V and 1 base at J, leaving 8 bases unmatched. The length of the CDR3 is 15 residues. CDR3: CASTQFRGRNTEAFF. In DNA, the CDR3 is TGTGCCAGTACCCAGTTCAGGGGGCGGAACACTGAAGCTTTCTTT.

This clone was detected once. This chain joins TRBV3-1 (or the pseudogene TRBV3-2) and TRBJ2-7; D remains ambiguous. Trimming removed 2 bases from V and 3 bases from J, with 5 bases in between. Germline V CDR1 and CDR2: LGHDT, YNNKEL (reference sequence). The CDR3 has 12 amino acids. CDR3 in amino acids: CASSQSSYEQYF. For the CDR3, the DNA is TGTGCCAGCAGCCAATCTAGCTACGAGCAGTACTTC.

The chain uses TRBV5-1 and TRBJ1-1, with no clear D. CDR3 size: 15 residues. The germline gives CDR1 SGHRS, CDR2 YFSETQ. Trimming removed 0 bases from V and 4 bases from J, with 13 bases in between. CDR3 bases: TGCGCCAGCAGCTTGGCCTTGGGGAGGAGCACTGAAGCTTTCTTT. This gives the protein CASSLALGRSTEAFF. The full variable domain, with the rest looked up from reference TRBV5-1 and TRBJ1-1, is KAGVTQTPRYLIKTRGQQVTLSCSPISGHRSVSWYQQTPGQGLQFLFEYFSETQRNKGNFPGRFSGRQFSNSRSEMNVSTLELGDSALYLCASSLALGRSTEAFFGQGTRLTVV.

V is TRBV30 and J is TRBJ1-3; D gene unclear. With 3 bases removed from V and 4 bases from J, the gap between germline ends came to 16 bases. The CDR3 extends over 15 amino acids. Germline V lookup: CDR1 GTSNPN, CDR2 SVGIG (reference sequence). The CDR3: CAWRPSWQNGNTIYF. The CDR3 DNA reads TGTGCCTGGAGACCTTCATGGCAAAACGGAAACACCATATATTTT.

This clone has only one observation. V gene TRBV9 combines with J gene TRBJ2-3, with TRBD2 matching 12 bases. The CDR3 sequence is 16 residues long. In germline, CDR1 is SGDLS, CDR2 YYNGEE. V lost 4 bases and J lost 2; bases outside the gene matches: 5. The CDR3 reads CASSNRLAGVTDTQYF. In nucleotides, the CDR3 is TGTGCCAGCAGCAATCGACTAGCGGGGGTCACAGATACGCAGTATTTT. Together with reference TRBV9 and TRBJ2-3, the CDR3 gives the full variable domain: DSGVTQTPKHLITATGQRVTLRCSPRSGDLSVYWYQQSLDQGLQFLIQYYNGEERAKGNILERFSAQQFPDLHSELNLSSLELGDSALYFCASSNRLAGVTDTQYFGPGTRLTVL.

Worth noting for this clone: The junction departs from the called germline gene at one end, perhaps through a read error. CDR3 residues: CASSEAALVVF. DNA for the CDR3: TGTGCCAGCAGTGAAGCTGCCTTAGTGGTCTTC. The V call is TRBV2, the J call TRBJ2-1; D is unresolved. The germline V gene has CDR1 SNHLY and CDR2 FYNNEI. This CDR3 contains 11 residues.

The chain couples TRBV5-6 to TRBJ2-1; D might be TRBD2 (6 bases). This CDR3 region has 16 residues. The ends were cut back, 0 bases at V and 0 bases at J, with 10 bases in the middle. CDR1 and CDR2 (germline): SGHDT, YYEEEE. CDR3 in DNA: TGTGCCAGCAGCTTGGCCGGGGGTCGCTCCTACAATGAGCAGTTCTTC. It encodes CASSLAGGRSYNEQFF.

The chain recombines TRBV18 with TRBJ2-5; 8 nucleotides align to TRBD2. The CDR3 length is 14 residues. Trimming at V came to 2 bases and at J to 5 bases, leaving 4 bases not matched to a gene. In germline, CDR1 is KGHSH, CDR2 LQKENI. CDR3 DNA sequence: TGTGCCAGCTCACCAGGGACGGGAGGGGAGACCCAGTACTTC. Protein: CASSPGTGGETQYF. Drawing the rest from reference TRBV18 and TRBJ2-5, the complete variable domain is NAGVMQNPRHLVRRRGQEARLRCSPMKGHSHVYWYRQLPEEGLKFMVYLQKENIIDESGMPKERFSAEFPKEGPSILRIQQVVRGDSAAYFCASSPGTGGETQYFGPGTRLLVL.

The J gene is TRBJ1-1, the V gene TRBV3-1 (or the pseudogene TRBV3-2); D not resolved. V lost 2 bases and J lost 4, with 14 bases in between. Germline V gene sequence: CDR1 LGHDT, CDR2 YNNKEL (reference sequence). The CDR3 covers 15 residues. This CDR3 reads CASSQRPGYFTEAFF. The CDR3 nucleotides read TGTGCCAGCAGCCAACGACCAGGATATTTCACTGAAGCTTTCTTT.

The chain combines TRBV15 with TRBJ1-1, with 8 bases lining up with TRBD1. The trim removed 4 bases at V and 5 bases at J, leaving 12 bases unmatched. The CDR3 sequence is 16 residues long. Germline CDR1 and CDR2: LNHNV and YYDKDF (reference sequence). The CDR3 spells CATSTMLAGGGTEAFF. CDR3 DNA: TGTGCCACCAGCACAATGCTGGCAGGGGGCGGAACTGAAGCTTTCTTT.

This clone has a single count. CDR3 DNA: TGTGCCAGCAGTTACCACCTTCCGGGAGGGCCTGTTGAGCAGTTCTTC. This translates into CASSYHLPGGPVEQFF. J is TRBJ2-1 and V is TRBV6-6, with TRBD2 matching 8 bases. Germline V CDR1 and CDR2: MNHNY, SVGAGI (reference sequence). This CDR3 is built from 16 residues. Trimming took 2 bases from V and 9 from J; bases not matched to a gene: 12.

The DNA of the CDR3 is TGTGCCAGCAGCTTGGGGACAGGGAGGACTGAAGCTTTCTTT. It translates to CASSLGTGRTEAFF. V is TRBV11-3 and J is TRBJ1-1; 9 bases fit TRBD1. The V gene's germline CDR1 is SGHNT and CDR2 YENEEA. This CDR3 region has 14 residues. The J segment lost 5 bases and the V segment lost 3 bases, leaving 4 bases of the junction unmatched.

The chain combines TRBV28 with TRBJ1-5; D is unresolved. Germline V lookup: CDR1 MDHEN, CDR2 SYDVKM. CDR3 length: 12 residues. The V gene lost 6 bases and the J gene lost 7 bases, with 10 bases spanning the gap. For the CDR3, the DNA is TGTGCCAGCAGCTCTAGACTGCAGCCCCAGCATTTT. Encoded protein: CASSSRLQPQHF.

The chain combines TRBV9 with TRBJ2-5, with a weak D call TRBD2 (5 bases). Germline V CDR1 and CDR2: SGDLS, YYNGEE. This CDR3 is built from 15 residues. V lost 4 bases to trimming and J lost 3 bases, with 16 bases between them. DNA for the CDR3: TGTGCCAGCAGCTATAGCGTGGGGTCAAAAGAGACCCAGTACTTC. It codes for CASSYSVGSKETQYF.

This chain joins TRBV9 and TRBJ1-1; D gene uncertain. The germline CDR1 and CDR2 sequences are SGDLS and YYNGEE. The CDR3 runs 15 residues. V lost 0 bases and J lost 1, with 10 bases in between. CDR3 in amino acids: CASSVDAGRNTEAFF. In nucleotides, the CDR3 is TGTGCCAGCAGCGTAGACGCGGGCCGGAACACTGAAGCTTTCTTT.

The gene calls are TRBV18 and TRBJ2-5; possibly TRBD2 for D (6 bases). The germline CDR1 and CDR2 sequences are KGHSH and LQKENI. CDR3 length: 17 residues. The V end lost 3 bases, the J end lost 1 base, and 18 bases lay between the germline ends. This chain's CDR3 is CASSPTGSGRAQETQYF. CDR3 DNA: TGTGCCAGCTCACCTACCGGGAGCGGGCGAGCCCAAGAGACCCAGTACTTC. The full variable domain, rest sourced from reference TRBV18 and TRBJ2-5, is NAGVMQNPRHLVRRRGQEARLRCSPMKGHSHVYWYRQLPEEGLKFMVYLQKENIIDESGMPKERFSAEFPKEGPSILRIQQVVRGDSAAYFCASSPTGSGRAQETQYFGPGTRLLVL.

This clone was detected only a few times. The genes are TRBV7-6 and TRBJ2-7, with 8 bases fitting TRBD1. CDR3 length equals 14 residues. Germline CDR1 is SGHVS and CDR2 is FNYEAQ. J lost 1 base, V lost 5 bases, and 4 bases had no gene match. DNA for the CDR3: TGTGCCAGCAGCACCGACAGGGGATCCTACGAGCAGTACTTC. It specifies CASSTDRGSYEQYF.

The chain has TRBV2 and TRBJ2-7; TRBD2 agrees at 9 bases. The junction had 13 bases not matched to a gene; V was cut back by 4 bases and J by 9 bases. From germline, CDR1 is SNHLY and CDR2 FYNNEI. The CDR3 has 15 amino acids. DNA for the CDR3: TGTGCCAGCAGTGCCCGGGCGGGGGGGCGACGAGGGCAGTACTTC. Protein product: CASSARAGGRRGQYF.

V gene TRBV7-2 combines with J gene TRBJ1-4; D call uncertain. The V end was cut by 5 bases, the J end by 6 bases, with 13 bases between. CDR3 length: 14 residues. Germline V lookup: CDR1 SGHTA, CDR2 FQGNSA. The CDR3 loop reads CASSGGLYDEKLFF. CDR3 coding DNA: TGTGCCAGCAGCGGCGGGCTTTATGATGAAAAACTGTTTTTT.